The sequence of this TCR beta chain was determined in a study of cytomegalovirus exposure and HLA in healthy donors. Study-level points and caveats: TCR beta V segments were, for the most part, productive about 87% or about 30% of the time in an earlier analysis.

Germline CDR1 MDHEN, CDR2 SYDVKM. There are 16 residues in the CDR3. Comments on this clone: Its matching antigen is unknown. The junction differs from germline at one of its ends, possibly a read error.

13 Jbeta primers and 60 Vbeta primers were used for the PCR. Method: immunoSEQ multiplex PCR; TCRdb's copy keeps in-frame clones and lacks some. The sample has about 220,000 clones, approximately 82% seen once; the top ten hold 0.63%. The TCR was taken from a man between 18 and 35 years old in good health and CMV-seronegative. Sequenced: PBMCs. V usage is TRBV28 and J usage is TRBJ2-7, with 9 bases aligning to TRBD2. The DNA of the CDR3 is TGTGCCAGCAGCTTCCCTTTAGCGGGGGTTTCCTACGAGCAGCACTTC. Residues: CASSFPLAGVSYEQHF.